These 10 T cell receptor beta chains were sequenced from one sample in a study of CD8+CD57+ T cells in acquired aplastic anemia. TCR beta VDJ combinations and CDR3 sequences were profiled from genomic DNA. TCRdb used MiXCR to reprocess the reads, holding one entry per CDR3 protein. This table has some 190,000 distinct CDR3 sequences, 46% appearing once. The sample was sorted CD4+, CD8+, or CD8+CD57+ T cells (not recorded which) from PBMCs. The receptor set was obtained from a human donor in good health.

This clonotype was seen only a few times. The chain combines TRBV28 with TRBJ2-3, with D uncertain. The CDR3 has 12 residues. The germline CDR1 and CDR2 sequences are MDHEN and SYDVKM. In DNA, the CDR3 is TGTGTCGCCGGGCTTAACACAGATACGCAGTATTTT. Translated, it gives CVAGLNTDTQYF.

This clonotype was picked up a small number of times. The chain links TRBV6-1 to TRBJ1-4; unclear D gene. Trimming stripped 6 bases from V and 7 bases from J, with 21 bases between. Germline CDR1 reads MNHNS; CDR2 reads SASEGT. The CDR3 is made up of 16 amino acids. The CDR3 region has the DNA TGTGCCAGCAGCGAAACACCGTTGGGTTGGCGTGAAAAACTGTTTTTT. Its translation: CASSETPLGWREKLFF.

This clonotype was observed at least ten times. The CDR3 coding sequence is TGTGCCAGCAGTGGGGACAGTTATAATTCACCCCTCCACTTT. Translated: CASSGDSYNSPLHF. The chain is built from TRBV27 and TRBJ1-6; TRBD1 matches 7 bases. CDR1 MNHEY and CDR2 SMNVEV come from the germline V gene (reference sequence). J was trimmed by 4 bases and V by 5 bases; bases with no gene match: 2. This CDR3 spans 14 amino acids.

V usage is TRBV15 and J usage is TRBJ2-7; weak D call: TRBD2 (6 bases). CDR1 LNHNV and CDR2 YYDKDF come from the germline V gene (reference sequence). The ends were cut back, 3 bases at V and 0 bases at J, with 15 bases in the middle. The length of the CDR3 is 16 residues. CDR3 sequence reads: CATSSLGLRSSYEQYF. The DNA for the CDR3 is TGTGCCACCAGCAGCTTGGGACTGAGGAGCTCCTACGAGCAGTACTTC.

The chain joins TRBV10-2 to TRBJ2-7, with D unclear. V was pared by 1 base and J by 2 bases, with 9 bases between. In germline, CDR1 is WSHSY, CDR2 SAAADI. The CDR3 spans 14 residues. CDR3 DNA: TGCGCCAGCAGTGAGTTGGTAGGAGCCTACGAGCAGTACTTC. It is translated as CASSELVGAYEQYF.

This chain links TRBV25-1 with TRBJ2-1; 7 bases line up with TRBD2. The CDR3 sequence is 16 residues long. The trim removed 1 base at V and 0 bases at J, leaving 3 bases unmatched. Per the germline V gene, CDR1 is MGHDK and CDR2 is SYGVNS. DNA of the CDR3: TGTGCCAGCAGTGAATGGGGGGGGAGCTCCTACAATGAGCAGTTCTTC. This encodes CASSEWGGSSYNEQFF.

The genes are TRBV7-9 and TRBJ2-3, with D unclear. The CDR3 loop spans 14 amino acids. The ends were cut back, 3 bases at V and 2 bases at J, with 9 bases in the middle. The V gene's germline CDR1 is SEHNR and CDR2 FQNEAQ (reference sequence). The CDR3 sequence: CASSFDSNTDTQYF. As DNA, the CDR3 is TGTGCCAGCAGCTTTGACTCTAACACAGATACGCAGTATTTT. Together with reference TRBV7-9 and TRBJ2-3, the CDR3 gives the full variable domain: DTGVSQNPRHKITKRGQNVTFRCDPISEHNRLYWYRQTLGQGPEFLTYFQNEAQLEKSRLLSDRFSAERPKGSFSTLEIQRTEQGDSAMYLCASSFDSNTDTQYFGPGTRLTVL.

This clonotype was found many times. The V and J genes are TRBV2 and TRBJ2-7; TRBD1 aligns across 12 bases. This CDR3 contains 15 residues. Germline-derived CDR1 and CDR2 are SNHLY and FYNNEI. J lost 5 bases, V lost 4 bases, and 6 bases had no gene match. The CDR3 DNA reads TGTGCCAGCAGTGCGACGGGACAGGGGGCCCACGAGCAGTACTTC. Protein: CASSATGQGAHEQYF.

In its sample, this clonotype was seen a few times. A clone one base away is much larger, so this may be a read error. This rearrangement joins TRBV20-1 to TRBJ2-5; 8 nucleotides line up with TRBD1. CDR3 length: 16 residues. In germline, CDR1 is DFQATT, CDR2 SNEGSKA (reference sequence). The CDR3 is CSARPSIWTGQGTQYF. Written as DNA, the CDR3 is TGCAGTGCTAGACCATCGATTTGGACAGGGCAAGGGACCCAGTACTTC.

The sample holds a few counts of this clonotype. V gene TRBV7-3 combines with J gene TRBJ2-7; D call uncertain. Germline V gene data show CDR1 as SGHTA and CDR2 as FQGTGA. CDR3 length: 13 amino acids. V gave up 2 bases and J gave up 3 bases, with 8 bases separating them. CDR3 residues: CASSLSPSYEQYF. The CDR3 bases are TGTGCCAGCAGCTTATCCCCTAGCTACGAGCAGTACTTC.